The 16 T cell receptor beta chains presented below share a single source sample, sequenced in a study of tumor-infiltrating lymphocytes in primary liver carcinoma. Blood RNA originated from unsorted whole blood, with germline DNA additionally extracted. TCR beta cDNA was made from 500 ng total RNA with a constant-region primer. ARM-PCR, slightly modified, supplied the TCR beta libraries through three nested multiplex PCR rounds. A C-beta reverse primer was combined with TRBV1-TRBV30 forward primers in the first two PCR rounds, and each round had approximately 10 cycles. Each CDR3 protein is one row after TCRdb ran MiXCR on the multiplex PCR reads. The data show fewer than 350,000 distinct CDR3 sequences, with approximately 65% seen just once and roughly 6.5% held by the top ten. Sequenced sample: peripheral blood. The source is a man aged 35 to 55 with primary liver carcinoma and hepatitis B virus infection.

The chain employs TRBV6-5 and TRBJ1-1; D gene uncertain. CDR1 MNHEY and CDR2 SVGAGI come from the germline V gene. The CDR3 sequence is 15 residues long. The V and J ends lost 9 bases and 2 bases respectively, with 19 bases between them. The CDR3 bases are TGTGCCAGTTACTCGATGGGGTCCGGCAACACTGAAGCTTTCTTT. Translation gives CASYSMGSGNTEAFF.

A word on this clonotype: Compared with germline, one end of the junction differs, possibly owing to a read error. This rearrangement joins TRBV4-2 to TRBJ2-1; no clear D. The CDR3 is 12 residues long. Germline values: CDR1 LGHNA, CDR2 YNFKEQ. CDR3 amino acids: CSSSQNYNEQFF. The DNA for the CDR3 is TGTTCCAGCAGCCAAAACTACAATGAGCAGTTCTTC.

Details on this clonotype: This may be a read error, as it is one base from a much larger clone. V is TRBV29-1 and J is TRBJ2-5; D is undetermined. The CDR3 is 13 amino acids. Germline CDR1 SQVTM, CDR2 ANQGSEA. Here the CDR3 reads CSVEFPPQESQYF. Here the CDR3 DNA reads TGCAGCGTTGAATTCCCTCCACAAGAGTCCCAGTACTTC.

For this clonotype: Lacking the conserved final phenylalanine or tryptophan, this CDR3 likely reflects a read error. This chain uses TRBV11-2 with TRBJ2-5; D gene unclear. The CDR3 sequence is 13 residues long. Per germline, CDR1 SGHAT and CDR2 FQNNGV. This CDR3 is CASSYNNQETQYL. CDR3 nucleotide sequence: TGTGCCAGCAGTTATAACAACCAAGAGACGCAGTACCTC.

For this clonotype: This clone may be a read error of a much larger clone one base away. The chain combines TRBV10-3 with TRBJ1-2; no firm D call. V lost 6 bases and J 8 bases, leaving 22 bases between the germline ends. The CDR3 spans 15 residues. Germline V gene lookup returns CDR1 ENHRY and CDR2 SYGVKD. In DNA, the CDR3 is TGTGCCATCAGGGAGCAGGAAAGGGCTGGGCGCGGCTACACCTTC. This encodes CAIREQERAGRGYTF.

As regards this clonotype: Given a much more abundant clone one base away, this may be a read error. The chain carries TRBV6-1 and TRBJ1-5; 9 bases align to TRBD1. Germline V gene sequence: CDR1 MNHNS, CDR2 SASEGT. The CDR3 totals 16 residues. The CDR3 DNA sequence: TGTGCCCGCAGTGAAGGGGTCGGACAGGGGAGGCAGCCCCAGCATTTT. It translates to CARSEGVGQGRQPQHF.

V is TRBV5-1 and J is TRBJ2-2, with 7 bases fitting TRBD1. The germline V gene encodes CDR1 SGHRS and CDR2 YFSETQ. The junction had 12 bases not matched to a gene; V was cut back by 9 bases and J by 4 bases. The CDR3 runs 15 residues. The CDR3 region is CATRDSVFITGELFF. In DNA, the CDR3 is TGCGCCACCCGGGACAGTGTTTTTATCACCGGGGAGCTGTTTTTT.

To note about this clonotype: A clone one base away is much larger, so this may be a read error. The chain has TRBV10-3 and TRBJ2-1; 8 bases match TRBD2. The CDR3 totals 14 residues. In germline, CDR1 is ENHRY, CDR2 SYGVKD. This CDR3 is CAIMRGVEGGERFF. The DNA for the CDR3 is TGTGCCATCATGCGGGGGGTTGAGGGTGGTGAGCGGTTCTTC.

The chain combines TRBV4-2 with TRBJ2-1, with D tentatively TRBD1 or TRBD2 (6 bases each). V was shortened by 0 bases and J by 2 bases, with 14 bases between the two germline ends. Germline assignment: CDR1 LGHNA and CDR2 YNFKEQ. The CDR3 covers 17 residues. The CDR3 is CASSQERGGHAYNEQFF. As DNA, the CDR3 is TGTGCCAGCAGCCAAGAACGTGGGGGGCACGCCTACAATGAGCAGTTCTTC.

Points on this clonotype: With a much larger clone just one base away, this may be a read error. CDR3 amino acids: CASGPRGQGAKRF. The CDR3 bases are TGTGCCAGCGGCCCAAGGGGACAGGGGGCAAAAAGATTC. The chain carries TRBV11-2 and TRBJ1-2; 12 positions agree with TRBD1. The CDR3 contains 13 residues. CDR1 is SGHAT and CDR2 is FQNNGV in the germline V gene.

With respect to this clonotype: A much larger clone is a single base away; this may be a read error. The chain is built from TRBV4-3 and TRBJ1-1; D not resolved. This CDR3 region has 13 residues. V lost 6 bases, J lost 8 bases, and 16 bases lay in between. Germline V gives CDR1 LGHNA, CDR2 YSLEER. This CDR3 reads CASRQKKGVEAFF. CDR3 DNA: TGCGCCAGCAGACAAAAAAAAGGTGTGGAAGCTTTCTTT.

This clonotype was counted between two and nine times. This chain connects TRBV10-3 to TRBJ2-1, with D perhaps TRBD2 (5 bases). Germline values: CDR1 ENHRY, CDR2 SYGVKD. V was trimmed by 2 bases and J by 9 bases, leaving 8 bases between them. The CDR3 has 12 amino acids. The CDR3 nucleotides read TGTGCCATCAGTGAGCCGAGGGCTGAGCAGTTCTTC. Its protein product is CAISEPRAEQFF.

This clonotype has a count of ten or more. The chain joins TRBV6-2 or TRBV6-3 to TRBJ2-3; D is possibly TRBD1 or TRBD2 (5 bases each). Per the germline V gene, CDR1 is MNHEY and CDR2 is SVGEGT. Trimming cost V 1 base and J 3 bases, with 8 bases left between them. The length of the CDR3 is 14 residues. CDR3 sequence: CASSYWGRTDTQYF. CDR3 DNA: TGTGCCAGCAGTTACTGGGGGAGAACAGATACGCAGTATTTT.

This clonotype was observed once. At one end the junction does not follow the germline gene, possibly because of a read error. This sequence joins TRBV11-2 and TRBJ2-1; the match to TRBD2 covers 12 bases. The germline V gene has CDR1 SGHAT and CDR2 FQNNGV. The CDR3 has 17 residues. CDR3 protein: CVSSRTSGNRFYNKQFF. The DNA for the CDR3 is TGTGTCAGCAGCCGGACTAGCGGGAATCGTTTCTACAATAAGCAGTTCTTC.

The V and J genes are TRBV28 and TRBJ1-1; D is uncertain. Trimming stripped 3 bases from V and 4 bases from J, with 9 bases between. This CDR3 has 13 residues. Germline V gene data show CDR1 as MDHEN and CDR2 as SYDVKM. CDR3 residues: CASSLTHSTEAFF. The DNA for the CDR3 is TGTGCCAGCAGTTTGACCCATAGCACTGAAGCTTTCTTT.

V gene TRBV11-2 combines with J gene TRBJ2-2; D ambiguous. This CDR3 comprises 13 residues. Germline CDR1 SGHAT, CDR2 FQNNGV. V was pared by 6 bases and J by 7 bases, with 12 bases between. CDR3 coding DNA: TGTGCCAGCAGGGAAGGGTACGACGGGGAGCTGTTTTTT. Translated: CASREGYDGELFF.